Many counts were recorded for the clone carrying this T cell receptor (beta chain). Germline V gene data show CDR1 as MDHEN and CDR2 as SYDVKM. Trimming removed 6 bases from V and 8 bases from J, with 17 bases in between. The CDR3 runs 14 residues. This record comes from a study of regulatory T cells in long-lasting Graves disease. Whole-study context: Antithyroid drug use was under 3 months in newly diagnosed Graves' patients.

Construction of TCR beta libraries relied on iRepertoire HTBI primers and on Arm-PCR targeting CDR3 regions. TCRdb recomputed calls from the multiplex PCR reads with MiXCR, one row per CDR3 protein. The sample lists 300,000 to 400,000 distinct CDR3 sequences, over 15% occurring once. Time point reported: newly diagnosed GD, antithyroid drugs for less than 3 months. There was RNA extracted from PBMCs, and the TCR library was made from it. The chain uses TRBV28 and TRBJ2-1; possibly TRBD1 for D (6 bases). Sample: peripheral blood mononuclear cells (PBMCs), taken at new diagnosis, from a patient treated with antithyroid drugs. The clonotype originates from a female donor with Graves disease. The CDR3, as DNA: TGTGCCAGCAGACCGTACACAGGGTTGCATGAGCAGTTCTTC. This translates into CASRPYTGLHEQFF.